This entry features one TCR beta chain sequence. V was clipped by 2 bases and J by 0 bases, with 8 bases between them. This CDR3 region has 15 residues. Germline V lookup: CDR1 SGHRS, CDR2 YFSETQ. The data are from a study of blood T cell repertoires in COVID-19. Measured with immunoSEQ multiplex PCR; TCRdb has only the in-frame clones, and not every one. The sample holds 300,000 to 400,000 clones, approximately 90% seen once. The sequencing input was PBMCs or T cells enriched from blood (not recorded which). The receptor was isolated from a woman aged 18-30 years who had recovered from COVID-19. The rearrangement links TRBV5-1 to TRBJ1-4; the D is unclear. The CDR3 DNA is TGCGCCAGCAGCTTCCCCGGAGCAACTAATGAAAAACTGTTTTTT. The encoded protein is CASSFPGATNEKLFF.